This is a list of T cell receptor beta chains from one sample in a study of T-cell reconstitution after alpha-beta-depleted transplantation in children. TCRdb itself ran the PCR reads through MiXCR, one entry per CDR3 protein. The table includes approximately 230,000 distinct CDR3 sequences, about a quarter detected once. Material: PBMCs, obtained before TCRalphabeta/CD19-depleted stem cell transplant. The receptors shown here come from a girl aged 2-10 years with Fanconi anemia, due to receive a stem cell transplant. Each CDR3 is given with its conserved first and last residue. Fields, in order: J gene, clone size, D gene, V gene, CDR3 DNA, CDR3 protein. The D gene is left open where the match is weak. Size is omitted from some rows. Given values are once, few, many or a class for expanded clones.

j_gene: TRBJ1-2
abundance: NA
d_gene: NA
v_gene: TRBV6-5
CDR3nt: TGTGCCAGCAGTCCGGGAAGAAGTGGCTACACCTTC
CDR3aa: CASSPGRSGYTF

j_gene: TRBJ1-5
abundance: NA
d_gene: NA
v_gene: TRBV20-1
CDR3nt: TGCAGTGCTAGTAGTTCCGCTGTGGTTTATGGCAATCAGCCCCAGCATTTT
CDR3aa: CSASSSAVVYGNQPQHF

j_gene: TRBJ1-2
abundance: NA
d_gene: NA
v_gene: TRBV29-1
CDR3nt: TGCAGCGTCTCAGTGGGGGGCGTTGGCTACACCTTC
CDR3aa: CSVSVGGVGYTF

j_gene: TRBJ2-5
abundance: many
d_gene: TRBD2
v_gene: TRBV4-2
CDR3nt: TGTGCCAGCAGCCCGGGACTAGCGGAGACCCAGTACTTC
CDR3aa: CASSPGLAETQYF

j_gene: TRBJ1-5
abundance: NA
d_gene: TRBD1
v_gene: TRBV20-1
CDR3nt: TGCAGTGCTAGAGAGAGCTGGACAGGGGAGAAACAGCCCCAGCATTTT
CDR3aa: CSARESWTGEKQPQHF

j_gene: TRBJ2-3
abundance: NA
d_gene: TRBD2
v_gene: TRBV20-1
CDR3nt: TGCAGTGCTGATGGACTAGCGGGAGGGCTAACAGATACGCAGTATTTT
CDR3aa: CSADGLAGGLTDTQYF

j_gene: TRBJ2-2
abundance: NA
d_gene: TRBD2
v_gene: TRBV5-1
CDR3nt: TGCGCCAGCAGCTCAACTAGCGGGAAATCCGGGGAGCTGTTTTTT
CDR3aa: CASSSTSGKSGELFF

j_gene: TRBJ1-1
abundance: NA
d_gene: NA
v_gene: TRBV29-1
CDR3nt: TGCAGCGTTGTTACAGGGATCGACACTGAAGCTTTCTTT
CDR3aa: CSVVTGIDTEAFF

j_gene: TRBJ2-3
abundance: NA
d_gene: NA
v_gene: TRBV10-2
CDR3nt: TGCGCCAGCAGCGGGGAACCGACTAGAGGGCGCACAGATACGCAGTATTTT
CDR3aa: CASSGEPTRGRTDTQYF

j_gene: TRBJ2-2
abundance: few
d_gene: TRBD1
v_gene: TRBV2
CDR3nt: TGTGCCAGCAGTGAAAACCGGGACAGGGGGACGAACACCGGGGAGCTGTTTTTT
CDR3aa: CASSENRDRGTNTGELFF

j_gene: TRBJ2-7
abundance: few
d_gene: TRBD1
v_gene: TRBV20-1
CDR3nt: TGCAGTGCTAGAGATTTTATTGGGCAGGGGGCGGACGAGCAGTACTTC
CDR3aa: CSARDFIGQGADEQYF

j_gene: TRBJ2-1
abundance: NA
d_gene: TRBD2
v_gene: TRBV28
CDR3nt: TGTGCCAGCAGTTTACCGGGGGGAAACAATGAGCAGTTCTTC
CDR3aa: CASSLPGGNNEQFF

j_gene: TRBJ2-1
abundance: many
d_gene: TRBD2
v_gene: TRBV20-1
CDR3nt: TGCAGTGCTAGGGGACTAGCGGGAGGGCCGATAAGCTCCTACAATGAGCAGTTCTTC
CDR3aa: CSARGLAGGPISSYNEQFF

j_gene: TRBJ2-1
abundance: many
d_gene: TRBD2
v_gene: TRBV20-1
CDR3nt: TGCAGTGCTACTAGCGGGAGCTACAATGAGCAGTTCTTC
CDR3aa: CSATSGSYNEQFF

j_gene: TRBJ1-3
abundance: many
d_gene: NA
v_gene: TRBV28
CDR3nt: TGTGCCAGCAGTTTATCCCCCAGGGACTCTGGAAACACCATATATTTT
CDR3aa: CASSLSPRDSGNTIYF

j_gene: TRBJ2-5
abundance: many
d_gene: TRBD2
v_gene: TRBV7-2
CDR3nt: TGTGCCAGCAGCCACTTGTCCAGACTAGCGGGGGGTTCGTACCAAGAGACCCAGTACTTC
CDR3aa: CASSHLSRLAGGSYQETQYF

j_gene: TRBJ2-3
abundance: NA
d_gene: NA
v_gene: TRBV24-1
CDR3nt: TGTGCCACCAGTGATTTAGAGGATACGCAGTATTTT
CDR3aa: CATSDLEDTQYF

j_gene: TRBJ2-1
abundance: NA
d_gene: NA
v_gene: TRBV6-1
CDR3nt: TGTGCCAGCCGCCCCGAGACATTTTACAATGAGCAGTTCTTC
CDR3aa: CASRPETFYNEQFF

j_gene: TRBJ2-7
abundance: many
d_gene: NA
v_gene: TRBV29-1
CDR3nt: TGCAGCGTCAGAGAGGGGGACGGTTACGAGCAGTACTTC
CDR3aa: CSVREGDGYEQYF

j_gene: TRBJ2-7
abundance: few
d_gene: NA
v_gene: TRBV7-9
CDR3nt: TGTGCCAGCAGCCTCGACTCTACCTACGAGCAGTACTTC
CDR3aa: CASSLDSTYEQYF

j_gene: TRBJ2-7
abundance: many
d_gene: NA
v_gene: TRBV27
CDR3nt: TGTGCCAGCACCTTACCTCCGGGGCCCTACGAGCAGTACTTC
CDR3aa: CASTLPPGPYEQYF

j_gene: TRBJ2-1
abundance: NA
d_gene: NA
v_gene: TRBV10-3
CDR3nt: TGTGCCATCAGCGCCCCCCCGGGACTTCAGTTCTTC
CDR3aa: CAISAPPGLQFF

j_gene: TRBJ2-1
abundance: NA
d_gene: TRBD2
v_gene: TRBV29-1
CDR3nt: TGCAGCGTTGTGGGACTAGCGGGGGAGCAGTTCTTC
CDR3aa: CSVVGLAGEQFF

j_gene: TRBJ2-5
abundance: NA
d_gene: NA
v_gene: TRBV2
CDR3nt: TGTGCCAGCCACCGGGACTACCAAGAGACCCAGTACTTC
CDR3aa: CASHRDYQETQYF

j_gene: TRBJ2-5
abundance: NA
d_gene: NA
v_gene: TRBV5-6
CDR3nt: TGTGCCAGCAGCTTCAAGATCCTCCAAGAGACCCAGTACTTC
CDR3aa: CASSFKILQETQYF

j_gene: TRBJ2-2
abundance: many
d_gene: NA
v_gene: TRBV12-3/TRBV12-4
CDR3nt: TGTGCCAGCTCTCCCAGGAACGCGAACACCGGGGAGCTGTTTTTT
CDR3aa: CASSPRNANTGELFF

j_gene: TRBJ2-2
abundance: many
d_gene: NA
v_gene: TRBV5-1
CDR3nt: TGCGCCAGCAGCTTGGTCCCGAACACCGGGGAGCTGTTTTTT
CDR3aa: CASSLVPNTGELFF

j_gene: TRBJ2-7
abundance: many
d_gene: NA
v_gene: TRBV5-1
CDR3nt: TGCGCCAGCAGCTTACCGAACTACGAGCAGTACTTC
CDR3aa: CASSLPNYEQYF

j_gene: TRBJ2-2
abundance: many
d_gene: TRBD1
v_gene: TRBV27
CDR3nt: TGTGCCAGCAGTTTGGACCAGACAGGGTTCTCCGGGGAGCTGTTTTTT
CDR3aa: CASSLDQTGFSGELFF

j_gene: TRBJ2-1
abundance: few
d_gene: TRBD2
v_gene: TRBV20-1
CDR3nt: TGCAGTGCTAGAGATGTTCTAGCGGGGGTGTCCTACAATGAGCAGTTCTTC
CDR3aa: CSARDVLAGVSYNEQFF

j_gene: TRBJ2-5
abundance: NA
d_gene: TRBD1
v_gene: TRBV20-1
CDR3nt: TGCTTTGCTAGGTCGACAGGGGGGTGGCAAGAGACCCAGTACTTC
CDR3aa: CFARSTGGWQETQYF

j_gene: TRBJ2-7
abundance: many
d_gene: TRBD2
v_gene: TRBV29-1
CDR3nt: TGCAGCGTTCAGACTAGCGGGACGACCTACGAGCAGTACTTC
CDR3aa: CSVQTSGTTYEQYF

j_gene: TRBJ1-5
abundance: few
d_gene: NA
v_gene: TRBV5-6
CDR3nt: TGTGCCAGCAGCTTGGCCTGGGGTTTGGGCAATCAGCCCCAGCATTTT
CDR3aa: CASSLAWGLGNQPQHF

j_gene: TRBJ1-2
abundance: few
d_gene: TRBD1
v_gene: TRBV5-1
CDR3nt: TGCGCCAGCAGGGGACAGGGGGCAAACTATGGCTACACCTTC
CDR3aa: CASRGQGANYGYTF

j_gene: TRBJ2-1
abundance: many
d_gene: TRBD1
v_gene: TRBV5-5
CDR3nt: TGTGCCAGCAGCCGCGGACAGGGGGTGTTCAATGAGCAGTTCTTC
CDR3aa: CASSRGQGVFNEQFF

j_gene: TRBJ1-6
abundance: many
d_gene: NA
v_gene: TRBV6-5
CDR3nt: TGTGCCAGCAGTTATTTGGCTTTTGGGAGCTCCTATAATTCACCCCTCCACTTT
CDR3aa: CASSYLAFGSSYNSPLHF

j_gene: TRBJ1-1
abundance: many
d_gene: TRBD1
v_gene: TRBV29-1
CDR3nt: TGCAGCGCCGGACAGGGTAACACTGAAGCTTTCTTT
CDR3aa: CSAGQGNTEAFF

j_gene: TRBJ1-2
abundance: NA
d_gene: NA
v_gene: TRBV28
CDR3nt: TGTGCCAGCAGTTTAAGCTTCTATGGCTACACCTTC
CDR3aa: CASSLSFYGYTF

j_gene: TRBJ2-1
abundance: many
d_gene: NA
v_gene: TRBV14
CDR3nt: TGTGCCAGCAGCCACCCCCGGGACTACAATGAGCAGTTCTTC
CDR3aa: CASSHPRDYNEQFF

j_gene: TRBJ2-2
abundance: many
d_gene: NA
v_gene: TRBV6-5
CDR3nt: TGTGCCAGCAGTTATTGGACAGAAAACACCGGGGAGCTGTTTTTT
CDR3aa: CASSYWTENTGELFF

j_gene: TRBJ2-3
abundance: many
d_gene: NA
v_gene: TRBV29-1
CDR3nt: TGCAGCGTTGCGGGGGCGGTCACAGATACGCAGTATTTT
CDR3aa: CSVAGAVTDTQYF

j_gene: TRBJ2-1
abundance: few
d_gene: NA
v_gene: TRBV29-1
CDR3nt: TGCAGCGTTGAAGGGTTAACAGCATACAATGAGCAGTTCTTC
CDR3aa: CSVEGLTAYNEQFF

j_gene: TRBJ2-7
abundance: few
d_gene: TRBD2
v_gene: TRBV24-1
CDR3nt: TGTGCCACCAGTGATTGGACTAGCGGGGAGCAGTACTTC
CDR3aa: CATSDWTSGEQYF

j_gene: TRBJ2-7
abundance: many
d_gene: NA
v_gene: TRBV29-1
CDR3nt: TGCAGCGTTGCAGGGTACGAGCAGTACTTC
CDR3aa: CSVAGYEQYF

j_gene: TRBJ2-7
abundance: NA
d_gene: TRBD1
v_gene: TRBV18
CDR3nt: TGTGCCAGCTCACCAAATCTCGGACAGGGGCCCTACGAGCAGTACTTC
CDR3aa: CASSPNLGQGPYEQYF

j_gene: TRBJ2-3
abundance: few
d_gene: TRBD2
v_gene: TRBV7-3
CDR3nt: TGTGCCAGCAGCTCGGGGACTAGCGGGAGCACAGATACGCAGTATTTT
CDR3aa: CASSSGTSGSTDTQYF

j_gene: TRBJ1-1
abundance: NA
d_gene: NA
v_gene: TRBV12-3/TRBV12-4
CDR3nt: TGTGCCAGCTCCCCAGGGTCGGTGAACACTGAAGCTTTCTTT
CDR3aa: CASSPGSVNTEAFF

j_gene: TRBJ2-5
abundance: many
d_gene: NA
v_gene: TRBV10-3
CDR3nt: TGTGCCATCAGTGAGTCTCGGGAGACCCAGTACTTC
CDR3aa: CAISESRETQYF

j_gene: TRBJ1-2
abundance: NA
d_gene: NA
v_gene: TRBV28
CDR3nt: TGTGCCAGCTTTTTTCCTCACCGGGGTGGTGGCTACACCTTC
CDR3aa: CASFFPHRGGGYTF

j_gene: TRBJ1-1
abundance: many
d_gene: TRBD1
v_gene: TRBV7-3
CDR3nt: TGTGCCAGCAGCCCAAAAAACAGGGGGATGACTGAAGCTTTCTTT
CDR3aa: CASSPKNRGMTEAFF

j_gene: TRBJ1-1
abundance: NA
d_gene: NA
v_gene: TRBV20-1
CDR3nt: TGCAGTGCTCCGGACAGGAACACTGAAGCTTTCTTT
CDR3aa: CSAPDRNTEAFF

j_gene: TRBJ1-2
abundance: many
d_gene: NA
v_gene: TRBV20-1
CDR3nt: TGCAGTGCTAGTATAAAGGCAGCCTATGGCTACACCTTC
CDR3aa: CSASIKAAYGYTF

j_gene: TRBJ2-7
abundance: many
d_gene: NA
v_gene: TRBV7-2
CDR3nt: TGTGCCAGCAGCTCATTAGGGCAGGGCTTTTTCACCTACGAGCAGTACTTC
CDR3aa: CASSSLGQGFFTYEQYF